This entry features one T cell receptor beta chain sequence. The PCR contained 60 Vbeta and 13 Jbeta primers. Here immunoSEQ multiplex PCR was the method, and the copy in TCRdb shows in-frame clones only, minus some. In the table there are roughly 54,000 clones, about 80% of which are singletons. The ends were cut back, 1 base at V and 5 bases at J, with 13 bases in the middle. The germline CDR1 and CDR2 sequences are SGHRS and YFSETQ. There are 14 residues in the CDR3. These data come from a study of cytomegalovirus exposure and HLA in healthy donors. Sequencing was performed on PBMCs. The chain joins TRBV5-1 to TRBJ2-7, with a weak D call TRBD1 (6 bases). The receptor's source is a man over 45 in good health and CMV-seronegative. The CDR3 bases are TGCGCCAGCAGCTTGCGAACAGGGAGCCACGAGCAGTACTTC. It is translated as CASSLRTGSHEQYF.